This entry lists 14 T cell receptor beta chains sequenced from one sample in a study of beta chain features in type 1 diabetes. The entirety of the isolated RNA underwent reverse transcription, so expressed TCRB transcripts were sequenced. Produced via immunoSEQ multiplex PCR; TCRdb's table is partial and in-frame only. The repertoire holds 110,000 to 150,000 clones, with around a tenth as singletons. The sequenced sample was central memory CD4+ T cells from blood. Receptor source: a man younger than 35 in good health.

This clone was recorded a few times. This chain links TRBV9 with TRBJ2-6; no firm D call. Germline V lookup: CDR1 SGDLS, CDR2 YYNGEE. CDR3 length: 16 amino acids. V lost 0 bases, J lost 1 base, and 8 bases lay in between. Here the CDR3 reads CASSVEPRSGANVLTF. The CDR3 DNA sequence: TGTGCCAGCAGCGTAGAGCCCCGATCTGGGGCCAACGTCCTGACTTTC.

As regards this clone: Other DNA sequences in the same sample also yield this CDR3. This chain uses TRBV6-5 with TRBJ2-1, with a possible D match to TRBD1 (6 bases). Looked up from germline, CDR1 is MNHEY and CDR2 is SVGAGI. This CDR3 has 16 amino acids. The germline V and J ends were trimmed by 4 bases and 6 bases, with 19 bases remaining between them. In DNA, the CDR3 is TGTGCCAGCAGTTTCCTGACAGGAGGCTACGGCAATGAGCAGTTCTTC. Amino acid sequence: CASSFLTGGYGNEQFF.

The V call is TRBV9, the J call TRBJ2-1; 7 bases match TRBD2. The CDR3 consists of 14 residues. Germline CDR1 and CDR2: SGDLS and YYNGEE. V shed 3 bases, J shed 7 bases, and the junction held 7 bases outside the gene matches. The DNA for the CDR3 is TGTGCCAGCAGCGCTAGCTGGACTAGGAATGAGCAGTTCTTC. Translation gives CASSASWTRNEQFF.

The sample holds many counts of this clone. The chain recombines TRBV30 with TRBJ1-5; D is uncertain. From germline, CDR1 is GTSNPN and CDR2 SVGIG (reference sequence). V lost 4 bases and J 2 bases, leaving 18 bases between the germline ends. This CDR3 has 16 amino acids. CDR3 in amino acids: CAWTPRRPGGNQPQHF. CDR3 bases: TGTGCCTGGACTCCTCGGCGGCCGGGAGGCAATCAGCCCCAGCATTTT. The full variable domain, with the rest looked up from reference TRBV30 and TRBJ1-5, is SQTIHQWPATLVQPVGSPLSLECTVEGTSNPNLYWYRQAAGRGLQLLFYSVGIGQISSEVPQNLSASRPQDRQFILSSKKLLLSDSGFYLCAWTPRRPGGNQPQHFGDGTRLSIL.

This clone showed up just a few times. The rearrangement joins TRBV7-2 to TRBJ2-5; 10 bases are a match to TRBD2. From germline, CDR1 is SGHTA and CDR2 FQGNSA. V was clipped by 1 base and J by 5 bases; unmatched bases: 1. The CDR3 covers 14 residues. This chain's CDR3 is CASSLGSGGETQYF. As DNA, the CDR3 is TGTGCCAGCAGCTTAGGTAGCGGGGGGGAGACCCAGTACTTC.

The chain couples TRBV19 to TRBJ2-5; D is possibly TRBD2 (6 bases). V lost 4 bases, J lost 1 base, and 13 bases lay in between. Looked up from germline, CDR1 is LNHDA and CDR2 is SQIVND (reference sequence). This CDR3 contains 15 residues. CDR3 sequence: CASSSFTGVQETQYF. In DNA, the CDR3 is TGTGCCAGTAGTAGTTTCACGGGGGTCCAAGAGACCCAGTACTTC.

The chain has TRBV19 and TRBJ1-5, with 9 bases matching TRBD1. Germline loops: CDR1 LNHDA, CDR2 SQIVND (reference sequence). V dropped 5 bases and J dropped 6; count of bases not matched to a gene: 8. The CDR3 extends over 15 amino acids. CDR3 in DNA: TGTGCCAGTAGTCCCGGGACAGGGCGAGTTCAGCCCCAGCATTTT. Translation gives CASSPGTGRVQPQHF.

In this sample, this clone turned up a few times. The J gene is TRBJ2-3, the V gene TRBV10-3; 8 bases fit TRBD2. Germline CDR1 reads ENHRY; CDR2 reads SYGVKD. The V segment lost 10 bases and the J segment 2 bases; nucleotides outside the gene matches: 5. The CDR3 is 13 amino acids. The CDR3 bases are TGTGCCACCACTAGCGGCGACACAGATACGCAGTATTTT. Residues: CATTSGDTDTQYF.

This clone has a handful of counts. V gene TRBV6-5 combines with J gene TRBJ2-3, with D perhaps TRBD1 (5 bases). The CDR3 extends over 15 amino acids. Trimming shortened V by 0 bases and J by 1 base, and 8 bases separated the two germline ends. Germline lookup yields CDR1 MNHEY and CDR2 SVGAGI. Here the CDR3 DNA reads TGTGCCAGCAGTTACTCGAGCAGGGGCACAGATACGCAGTATTTT. Translating gives CASSYSSRGTDTQYF.

This chain links TRBV5-5 with TRBJ2-7, with D possibly TRBD2 on 5 matching bases. The germline V gene has CDR1 SGHKS and CDR2 YYEKEE (reference sequence). V lost 4 bases to trimming and J lost 4 bases, with 9 bases between them. The CDR3 runs to 12 residues. In DNA form, the CDR3 reads TGTGCCAGCAGCACGGACTGGTACGAGCAGTACTTC. It specifies CASSTDWYEQYF.

This clone was recorded many times. At one boundary the junction diverges from the germline segment, which might be a read error. As DNA, the CDR3 is TGTGCCACCAGCAGAGATAGACAGGGTGTCTTGTATTTT. As protein: CATSRDRQGVLYF. The chain combines TRBV15 with TRBJ1-5, with 7 positions matching TRBD1. Germline lookup yields CDR1 LNHNV and CDR2 YYDKDF (reference sequence). The CDR3 covers 13 residues. Drawing the rest from reference TRBV15 and TRBJ1-5, the complete variable domain is DAMVIQNPRYQVTQFGKPVTLSCSQTLNHNVMYWYQQKSSQAPKLLFHYYDKDFNNEADTPDNFQSRRPNTSFCFLDIRSPGLGDTAMYLCATSRDRQGVLYFGDGTRLSIL.

The V and J genes are TRBV6-5 and TRBJ2-1, with TRBD2 matching 8 bases. With 6 bases clipped from V and 10 bases from J, the junction kept 5 bases outside the gene matches. Germline V lookup: CDR1 MNHEY, CDR2 SVGAGI. The CDR3 covers 12 residues. CDR3 amino acids: CASSSTSGEQFF. The DNA for the CDR3 is TGTGCCAGCAGCTCCACTAGCGGCGAGCAGTTCTTC.

As DNA, the CDR3 is TGTGCCAGCAGCTTGGGAGCCTTAGTGAACACTGAAGCTTTCTTT. Residues: CASSLGALVNTEAFF. The rearrangement joins TRBV9 to TRBJ1-1; D is undetermined. Per the germline V gene, CDR1 is SGDLS and CDR2 is YYNGEE. This CDR3 spans 15 amino acids. Deletions cut 4 bases from V and 0 bases from J, with 13 bases between.

This clone was detected a few times. The V gene is TRBV18, the J gene TRBJ1-4, with 7 bases matching TRBD1. This CDR3 is 15 amino acids long. Trimming took 2 bases from V and 3 from J; bases not matched to a gene: 3. The germline CDR1 and CDR2 sequences are KGHSH and LQKENI. The CDR3 DNA reads TGTGCCAGCTCACCAAACCAGGGGGCTAATGAAAAACTGTTTTTT. Translation: CASSPNQGANEKLFF.